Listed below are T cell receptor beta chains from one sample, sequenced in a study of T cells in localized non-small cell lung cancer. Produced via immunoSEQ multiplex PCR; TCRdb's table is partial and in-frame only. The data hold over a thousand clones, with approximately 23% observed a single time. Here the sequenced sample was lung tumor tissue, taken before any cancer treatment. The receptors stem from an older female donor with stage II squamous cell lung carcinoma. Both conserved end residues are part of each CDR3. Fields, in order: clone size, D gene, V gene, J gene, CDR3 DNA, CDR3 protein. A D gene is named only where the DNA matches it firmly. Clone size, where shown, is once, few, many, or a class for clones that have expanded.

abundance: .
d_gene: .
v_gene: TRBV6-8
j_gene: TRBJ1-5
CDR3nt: TGTGCCAGCAGTAGGAAACAGGACCTCAATCAGCCCCAGCATTTT
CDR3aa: CASSRKQDLNQPQHF

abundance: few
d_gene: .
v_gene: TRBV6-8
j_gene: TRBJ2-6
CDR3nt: TGTGCCAGCAGTGTCAGGGCTGGGGCCAACGTCCTGACTTTC
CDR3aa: CASSVRAGANVLTF

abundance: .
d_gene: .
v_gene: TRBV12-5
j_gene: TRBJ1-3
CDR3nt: TGTGCCTCCCGCTGGGGGCGCGCTGGAAACACCATATATTTT
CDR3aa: CASRWGRAGNTIYF

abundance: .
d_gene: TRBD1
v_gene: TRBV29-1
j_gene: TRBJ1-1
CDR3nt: TGCAGCGTTGTTTCAGGGGGCGGCACTGAAGCTTTCTTT
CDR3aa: CSVVSGGGTEAFF

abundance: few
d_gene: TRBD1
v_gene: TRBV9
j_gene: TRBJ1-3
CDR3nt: TGTGCCAGCAGCTCCGGACAGGGGGCTTTTGGAAACACCATATATTTT
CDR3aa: CASSSGQGAFGNTIYF

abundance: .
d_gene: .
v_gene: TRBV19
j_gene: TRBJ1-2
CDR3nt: TGTGCCAGTAGTCGACGGGGGGGTACTAACTATGGCTACACCTTC
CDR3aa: CASSRRGGTNYGYTF

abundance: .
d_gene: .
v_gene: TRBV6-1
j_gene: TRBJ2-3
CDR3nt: TGTGCCAGCAGTGAAGGGAGGGCAGGGGCGCAGTATTTT
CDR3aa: CASSEGRAGAQYF

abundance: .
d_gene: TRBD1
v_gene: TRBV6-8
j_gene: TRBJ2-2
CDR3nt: TGTGCCAGCAGGGACAGGGGCGCCGGGGAGCTGTTTTTT
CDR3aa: CASRDRGAGELFF

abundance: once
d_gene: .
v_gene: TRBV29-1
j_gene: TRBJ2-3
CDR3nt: TGCAGCGTTGAAGGCCCCAGCTTAGGCCCAGATACGCAGTATTTT
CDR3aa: CSVEGPSLGPDTQYF

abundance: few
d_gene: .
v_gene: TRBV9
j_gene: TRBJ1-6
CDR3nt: TGTGCCAGCAGTGCCAGCGAAAATTCACCCCTCCACTTT
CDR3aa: CASSASENSPLHF

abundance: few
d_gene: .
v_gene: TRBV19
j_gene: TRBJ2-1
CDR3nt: TGTGCCAGTAGTATAAGCGGGTGGTTCTATGAGCAGTTCTTC
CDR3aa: CASSISGWFYEQFF

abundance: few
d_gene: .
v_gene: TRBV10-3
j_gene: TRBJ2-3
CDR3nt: TGTGCCATCAGTGAGTCTGTGTCGGGACTTCCCACAGATACGCAGTATTTT
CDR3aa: CAISESVSGLPTDTQYF

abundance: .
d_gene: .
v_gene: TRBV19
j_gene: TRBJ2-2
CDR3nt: TGTGCCAGCTGGCTTGGGACTGCTGTGACCGGGGAGCTGTTTTTT
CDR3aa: CASWLGTAVTGELFF

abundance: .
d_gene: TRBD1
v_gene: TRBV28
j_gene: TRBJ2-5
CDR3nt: TGTGCCAGCAGTTTGGCAGGGGGAACGGAGACCCAGTACTTC
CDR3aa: CASSLAGGTETQYF

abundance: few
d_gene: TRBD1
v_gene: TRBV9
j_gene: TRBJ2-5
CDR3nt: TGTGCCAGCAGTAAGACAGGGTCCCCTCAAGAGACCCAGTACTTC
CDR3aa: CASSKTGSPQETQYF

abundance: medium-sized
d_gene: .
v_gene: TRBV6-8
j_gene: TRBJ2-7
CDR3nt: TGTGCCAGCGAGGCGGTTACCCCTTTCTACGAGCAGTACTTC
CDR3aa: CASEAVTPFYEQYF

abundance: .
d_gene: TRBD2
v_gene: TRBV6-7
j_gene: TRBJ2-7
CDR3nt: TGTGCCAGCAGTCTACTAGCGGGAGGTTCCGAGCAGTACTTC
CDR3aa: CASSLLAGGSEQYF

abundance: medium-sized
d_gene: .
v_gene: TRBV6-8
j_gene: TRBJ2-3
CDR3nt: TGTGCCAGCCCCTGGGACAAAGAGGCGTATACGCAGTATTTT
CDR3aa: CASPWDKEAYTQYF

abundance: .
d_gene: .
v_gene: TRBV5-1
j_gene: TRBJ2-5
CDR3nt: TGCGCCAGCAGCTTGGCCAGCGGACAAGAGACCCAGTACTTC
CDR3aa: CASSLASGQETQYF

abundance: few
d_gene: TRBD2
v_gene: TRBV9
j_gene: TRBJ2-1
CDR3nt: TGTGCCAGCAGCGTACTGCGGGAGAGCGAGCAGTTCTTC
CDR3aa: CASSVLRESEQFF

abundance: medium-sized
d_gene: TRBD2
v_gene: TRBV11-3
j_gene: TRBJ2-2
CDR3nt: TGTGCCAGCAGCTTATTAGCTAGCGGGACCGCGAACACCGGGGAGCTGTTTTTT
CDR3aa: CASSLLASGTANTGELFF

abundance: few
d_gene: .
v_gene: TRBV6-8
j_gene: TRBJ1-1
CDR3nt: TGTGCCAGCAGCCCATCGGTTAACACTGAAGCTTTCTTT
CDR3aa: CASSPSVNTEAFF